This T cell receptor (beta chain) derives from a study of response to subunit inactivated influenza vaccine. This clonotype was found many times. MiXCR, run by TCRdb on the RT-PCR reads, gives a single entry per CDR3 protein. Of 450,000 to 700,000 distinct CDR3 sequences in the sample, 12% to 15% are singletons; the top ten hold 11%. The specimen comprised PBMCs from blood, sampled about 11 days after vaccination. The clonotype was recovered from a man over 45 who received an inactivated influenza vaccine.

CDR3 bases: TGTGCCAGCAGCTCGGACAGGGGGAGCGACGAGCAGTACTTC. It encodes CASSSDRGSDEQYF. The rearrangement uses TRBV7-9 and TRBJ2-7; 10 bases are a match to TRBD1. After removal of 4 bases from V and 5 bases from J, the junction contained 5 bases not matched to a gene. This CDR3 has 14 residues. CDR1 is SEHNR, CDR2 FQNEAQ, per germline (reference sequence).